This entry is about one T cell receptor (beta chain). Clones were sequenced by immunoSEQ multiplex PCR, and TCRdb holds only the in-frame ones, with some missing. This table has 300,000 to 350,000 clones, around 70% appearing once. The data belong to a study of shared clonotypes between healthy human individuals. Germline CDR1 reads LNHNV; CDR2 reads YYDKDF (reference sequence). The V end lost 0 bases, the J end lost 6 bases, and 12 bases lay between the germline ends. The CDR3 sequence is 14 residues long. Sequenced sample: memory CD4+ T cells sorted from blood. Noted subset: CD45RA-negative fraction. The V call is TRBV15, the J call TRBJ2-7; the D is unclear. This clonotype was sampled from a man aged 30 to 39 in good health. This chain's CDR3 is CATSRDYETREQYF. DNA of the CDR3: TGTGCCACCAGCAGAGATTACGAGACCCGCGAGCAGTACTTC.